One and the same sample provided the 20 T cell receptor beta chains below, sequenced in a study of control samples from healthy donors and cancer patients. The protocol was immunoSEQ multiplex PCR, while the TCRdb copy is restricted to in-frame clones and leaves out a portion. In the table there are roughly 120,000 clones, 75% to 90% of which are singletons. The sequencing sample was made of PBMCs. The receptor source for this set is a woman aged 45-65 years with colorectal cancer.

This sequence joins TRBV2 and TRBJ1-6, with 7 bases lining up with TRBD1. There are 14 residues in the CDR3. CDR1 is SNHLY and CDR2 is FYNNEI in the germline V gene. The J segment lost 6 bases and the V segment lost 6 bases, leaving 5 bases of the junction unmatched. CDR3 in DNA: TGTGCCAGCAGGGGGGACAGCACTAATTCACCCCTCCACTTT. Amino acid sequence: CASRGDSTNSPLHF.

This clone is a singleton in its sample. The chain carries TRBV2 and TRBJ2-7; 7 nucleotides line up with TRBD2. This CDR3 is 14 amino acids long. J was trimmed by 0 bases and V by 7 bases; bases with no gene match: 6. Germline CDR1 reads SNHLY; CDR2 reads FYNNEI. The DNA for the CDR3 is TGTGCCAGCAACGGCGGGAGTCTCTCCTACGAGCAGTACTTC. Protein: CASNGGSLSYEQYF. Full variable domain (outside the CDR3, taken from reference TRBV2 and TRBJ2-7): EPEVTQTPSHQVTQMGQEVILRCVPISNHLYFYWYRQILGQKVEFLVSFYNNEISEKSEIFDDQFSVERPDGSNFTLKIRSTKLEDSAMYFCASNGGSLSYEQYFGPGTRLTVT.

J is TRBJ1-1 and V is TRBV18; D remains ambiguous. CDR3 length equals 14 residues. Germline V gene sequence: CDR1 KGHSH, CDR2 LQKENI. The ends were cut back, 3 bases at V and 5 bases at J, with 13 bases in the middle. CDR3 coding DNA: TGTGCCAGCTCACCGGTACAAGTAGAGACTGAAGCTTTCTTT. Its protein product is CASSPVQVETEAFF.

The rearrangement links TRBV7-2 to TRBJ2-7, with 9 nucleotides matching TRBD2. The germline CDR1 and CDR2 sequences are SGHTA and FQGNSA. The CDR3 has 14 residues. V was clipped by 4 bases and J by 5 bases; unmatched bases: 6. Here the CDR3 reads CASSSASGIHEQYF. The CDR3, as DNA: TGTGCCAGCAGCTCGGCTAGCGGGATTCACGAGCAGTACTTC. Full variable domain (remainder filled in from reference TRBV7-2 and TRBJ2-7): GAGVSQSPSNKVTEKGKDVELRCDPISGHTALYWYRQSLGQGLEFLIYFQGNSAPDKSGLPSDRFSAERTGGSVSTLTIQRTQQEDSAVYLCASSSASGIHEQYFGPGTRLTVT.

The chain recombines TRBV5-4 with TRBJ2-3, with 8 bases fitting TRBD2. The ends lost 5 bases at V and 2 bases at J; junction bases unmatched: 4. The CDR3 consists of 14 residues. Germline V gives CDR1 SGHNT, CDR2 YYREEE (reference sequence). In nucleotides, the CDR3 is TGTGCCAGCAGTAAAGCGGGGGACACAGATACGCAGTATTTT. Its protein product is CASSKAGDTDTQYF.

V and J are TRBV3-1 (or the pseudogene TRBV3-2) and TRBJ2-1, with a tentative D call TRBD2 (5 bases). Deletions cut 1 base from V and 7 bases from J, with 14 bases between. The CDR3 runs to 15 residues. Germline values: CDR1 LGHDT, CDR2 YNNKEL (reference sequence). The CDR3 DNA follows: TGTGCCAGCAGCCAAGTATTGCGGGTTGGGAATGAGCAGTTCTTC. Its translation is CASSQVLRVGNEQFF.

J is TRBJ1-1 and V is TRBV5-6; 7 bases match TRBD1. This CDR3 is built from 15 residues. V lost 2 bases and J lost 9; bases outside the gene matches: 13. Germline V gene sequence: CDR1 SGHDT, CDR2 YYEEEE. The CDR3 DNA is TGTGCCAGCAGCTTAGTGGGGTACAGGGGAGGAAAAGCTTTCTTT. It is translated as CASSLVGYRGGKAFF.

V is TRBV3-1 (or the pseudogene TRBV3-2) and J is TRBJ2-7, with D maybe TRBD1 (5 bases). Germline CDR1 and CDR2: LGHDT and YNNKEL (reference sequence). The CDR3 is made up of 16 amino acids. V was clipped by 5 bases and J by 0 bases, with 17 bases between them. The CDR3 sequence is CASSGKTGRVSYEQYF. Here the CDR3 DNA reads TGTGCCAGCAGCGGTAAAACAGGCCGGGTCTCCTACGAGCAGTACTTC.

This chain joins TRBV13 and TRBJ2-7; TRBD1 matches at 7 bases. CDR1 and CDR2 (germline): PRHDT, FYEKMQ (reference sequence). V shed 5 bases and J 2 bases; nucleotides not matched to a gene: 3. This CDR3 is 13 amino acids long. This CDR3 is CASSPGQTYEQYF. CDR3 nucleotides: TGTGCCAGCAGCCCGGGACAGACCTACGAGCAGTACTTC.

This clone was recorded once. Other nucleotide sequences from this sample produce the same CDR3. The CDR3 region has the DNA TGCGCCAGCAGCACGGGACTAGCGGACCTGAGCTCCTACAATGAGCAGTTCTTC. Its translation: CASSTGLADLSSYNEQFF. This sequence joins TRBV5-1 and TRBJ2-1, with TRBD2 matching 11 bases. CDR1 SGHRS and CDR2 YFSETQ come from the germline V gene. The V segment lost 4 bases and the J segment 0 bases; nucleotides outside the gene matches: 9. This CDR3 is 18 amino acids long.

The chain has TRBV3-1 (or the pseudogene TRBV3-2) and TRBJ2-7; 11 positions agree with TRBD2. The ends lost 4 bases at V and 6 bases at J; junction bases unmatched: 14. Germline loops: CDR1 LGHDT, CDR2 YNNKEL (reference sequence). The CDR3 runs to 17 residues. CDR3 DNA sequence: TGTGCCAGCAGCCCATTTGCTAGCGGGAGGTCTCCGATCGAGCAGTACTTC. Protein product: CASSPFASGRSPIEQYF.

V is TRBV28 and J is TRBJ2-7; D unresolved. Germline-derived CDR1 and CDR2 are MDHEN and SYDVKM. This CDR3 spans 13 amino acids. Deletions cut 6 bases from V and 1 base from J, with 10 bases between. The CDR3 reads CASSVGGSYEQYF. In DNA, the CDR3 is TGTGCCAGCAGCGTTGGTGGGTCCTACGAGCAGTACTTC.

The rearrangement uses TRBV10-1 and TRBJ1-1, with D unresolved. Per germline, CDR1 WNHNN and CDR2 SYGVQD (reference sequence). This CDR3 spans 14 amino acids. The V end was cut by 5 bases, the J end by 2 bases, with 12 bases between. In nucleotides, the CDR3 is TGCGCCAGCAGTCGTTCACGGGCCAACACTGAAGCTTTCTTT. Its translation: CASSRSRANTEAFF.

The chain recombines TRBV5-1 with TRBJ1-1; 12 positions match TRBD1. J gave up 10 bases and V 4 bases, and 8 bases lay outside the gene matches. The germline V gene has CDR1 SGHRS and CDR2 YFSETQ. This CDR3 has 14 residues. In DNA form, the CDR3 reads TGCGCCAGCAGCGGGACAGGGGGCGAGCTCGGAGCTTTCTTT. Its protein product is CASSGTGGELGAFF.

V and J are TRBV19 and TRBJ1-1, with D possibly TRBD1 on 6 matching bases. Trimming took 5 bases from V and 1 from J, leaving 11 bases between them. Germline V lookup: CDR1 LNHDA, CDR2 SQIVND (reference sequence). The CDR3 runs to 14 residues. CDR3 DNA sequence: TGTGCCAGTAGTCCGGACAGAGGGAACACTGAAGCTTTCTTT. This codes for CASSPDRGNTEAFF.

Here the CDR3 DNA reads TGTGCCAGCAGCCCCCAGGGCGTTGAGCAGTTCTTC. Encoded protein: CASSPQGVEQFF. V usage is TRBV7-8 and J usage is TRBJ2-1, with D maybe TRBD1 (5 bases). Germline-derived CDR1 and CDR2 are SGHVS and FQNEAQ. With 5 bases removed from V and 9 bases from J, the gap between germline ends came to 11 bases. The CDR3 contains 12 residues.

The rearrangement links TRBV19 to TRBJ1-1; maybe TRBD1 (5 bases). V shed 5 bases and J shed 1 base, with 17 bases lying between them. CDR1 and CDR2 from the germline V gene are LNHDA and SQIVND (reference sequence). The CDR3 covers 16 residues. CDR3 sequence: CASSPLWGLSNTEAFF. DNA of the CDR3: TGTGCCAGTAGTCCCCTTTGGGGACTGTCGAACACTGAAGCTTTCTTT.

The chain joins TRBV27 to TRBJ1-1; a weak D match, TRBD1 (6 bases). With 8 bases removed from V and 3 bases from J, the gap between germline ends came to 13 bases. Germline V gene sequence: CDR1 MNHEY, CDR2 SMNVEV (reference sequence). The CDR3 consists of 13 residues. The CDR3 DNA is TGTGCCAGCGTGAAGACAGGACACACTGAAGCTTTCTTT. This sequence encodes CASVKTGHTEAFF.

V and J are TRBV27 and TRBJ2-7; possible D gene TRBD1, 6 bases. V dropped 4 bases and J dropped 3 bases, with 10 bases sitting between them. The germline V gene has CDR1 MNHEY and CDR2 SMNVEV (reference sequence). The CDR3 is made up of 13 amino acids. CDR3 residues: CASSSSGDYEQYF. Written as DNA, the CDR3 is TGTGCCAGCAGTTCCTCAGGGGACTACGAGCAGTACTTC.

The rearrangement links TRBV19 to TRBJ2-7; 7 nucleotides match TRBD1. CDR1 is LNHDA and CDR2 is SQIVND in the germline V gene (reference sequence). J gave up 3 bases and V 1 base, and 6 bases lay outside the gene matches. The CDR3 totals 15 residues. CDR3 DNA sequence: TGTGCCAGTAGTATAGTAGTGGGACAGAGCTACGAGCAGTACTTC. It translates to CASSIVVGQSYEQYF. Full variable domain (outside the CDR3, taken from reference TRBV19 and TRBJ2-7): DGGITQSPKYLFRKEGQNVTLSCEQNLNHDAMYWYRQDPGQGLRLIYYSQIVNDFQKGDIAEGYSVSREKKESFPLTVTSAQKNPTAFYLCASSIVVGQSYEQYFGPGTRLTVT.